This T cell receptor beta chain was sequenced for a study of cytomegalovirus exposure and HLA in healthy donors. The V end was cut by 3 bases, the J end by 1 base, with 11 bases between. This CDR3 region has 15 residues. CDR1 is MDHEN, CDR2 SYDVKM, per germline. A multiplex PCR was run with 60 Vbeta primers and 13 Jbeta primers. Sequenced by immunoSEQ multiplex PCR; TCRdb stores in-frame clones only, minus some. Found here are 55,000 to 85,000 clones; the top ten clones hold roughly 2.3%. Turning to this clone: Its antigen remains unidentified.

Study-level findings and limits: Some public TCRs appeared in many individuals, while most sequences were rare. TRBV6-2, TRBV6-3 and some other V segments were unresolvable in 87-base-pair reads. For most TCR beta V segments, an earlier analysis put the productive rate at about 87% or about 30% of the time.

The sequence was obtained from a female donor in good health and CMV-seropositive. Sequenced sample: PBMCs. The rearrangement joins TRBV28 to TRBJ2-3; D is possibly TRBD1 (5 bases). The CDR3 is CASSFGARGTDTQYF. CDR3 sequence (DNA): TGTGCCAGCAGTTTTGGGGCTAGGGGCACAGATACGCAGTATTTT.